The text below deals with one T cell receptor (beta chain). This entry comes from a study of blood T cell repertoires in COVID-19. Study information: Researchers got acute and convalescent COVID-19 samples from the United States, Italy and Spain. T cells, B-cell-depleted T cells, or PBMCs supplied cDNA or gDNA.

The germline CDR1 and CDR2 sequences are LNHDA and SQIVND (reference sequence). The CDR3 spans 15 residues. V was pared by 4 bases and J by 2 bases, with 5 bases of the junction left unmatched. The authors' processing: Counts of nucleated cells, estimated from reference gene primer amplification, were obtained. Here immunoSEQ multiplex PCR was the method, and the copy in TCRdb shows in-frame clones only, minus some. V, J and clone size derive from that table, while D and trimming were established from the DNA sequence. The profile covers around 500,000 clones, with 75% to 90% appearing a single time and 3.2% taken by the ten largest.

The receptor comes from a human donor in a cohort sampled during active COVID-19. The genes are TRBV19 and TRBJ1-5; 7 nucleotides align to TRBD1. Sequencing used peripheral blood. CDR3: CASSKQGPGNQPQHF. Written as DNA, the CDR3 is TGTGCCAGTAGTAAACAGGGGCCGGGCAATCAGCCCCAGCATTTT.